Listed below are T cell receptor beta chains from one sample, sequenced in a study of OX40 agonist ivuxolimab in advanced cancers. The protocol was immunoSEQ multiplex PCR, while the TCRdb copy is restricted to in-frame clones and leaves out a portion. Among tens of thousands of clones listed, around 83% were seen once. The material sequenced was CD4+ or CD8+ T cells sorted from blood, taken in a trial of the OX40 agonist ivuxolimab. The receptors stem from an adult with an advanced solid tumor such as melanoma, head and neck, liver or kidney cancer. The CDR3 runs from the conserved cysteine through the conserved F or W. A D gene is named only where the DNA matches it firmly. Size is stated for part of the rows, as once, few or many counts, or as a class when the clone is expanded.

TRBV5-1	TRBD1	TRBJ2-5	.	CASSYRDRGETQYF	TGCGCCAGCAGCTACCGGGACAGGGGGGAGACCCAGTACTTC
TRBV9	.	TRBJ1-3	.	CASRGTGNSGNTIYF	TGTGCCAGCAGGGGAACAGGGAACTCTGGAAACACCATATATTTT
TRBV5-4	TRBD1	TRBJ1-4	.	CASSSRGRSNEKLFF	TGTGCCAGCAGCTCCAGGGGGCGGAGTAATGAAAAACTGTTTTTT
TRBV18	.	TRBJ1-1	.	CASSPGFETPEAFF	TGTGCCAGCTCACCAGGGTTTGAAACCCCTGAAGCTTTCTTT
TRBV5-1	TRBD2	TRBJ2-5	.	CASSESSAGTTQYF	TGCGCCAGCAGCGAGTCGTCAGCCGGGACTACTCAGTACTTC
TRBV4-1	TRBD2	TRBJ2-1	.	CASSPSGTNSYNEQFF	TGCGCCAGCAGCCCCTCCGGGACTAACTCCTACAATGAGCAGTTCTTC
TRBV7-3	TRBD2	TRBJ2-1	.	CASSPRAGRLDEQFF	TGTGCCAGCAGCCCCCGGGCCGGGAGGTTGGATGAGCAGTTCTTC
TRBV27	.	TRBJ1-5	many	CASSFGNPSNQPQHF	TGTGCCAGCAGTTTCGGTAACCCTAGCAATCAGCCCCAGCATTTT
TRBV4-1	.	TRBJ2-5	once	CASSQEWGDQGETQYF	TGCGCCAGCAGCCAAGAATGGGGGGATCAGGGAGAGACCCAGTACTTC
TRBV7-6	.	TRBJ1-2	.	CASSRTEDFGYTF	TGTGCCAGCAGCCGGACAGAGGATTTTGGCTACACCTTC
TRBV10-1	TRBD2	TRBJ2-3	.	CASSFGGGAPDTQYF	TGCGCCAGCAGTTTCGGGGGGGGAGCCCCAGATACGCAGTATTTT
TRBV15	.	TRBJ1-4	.	CATSRDVTTNEKLFF	TGTGCCACCAGCAGAGATGTAACAACTAATGAAAAACTGTTTTTT
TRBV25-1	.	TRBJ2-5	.	CASSKDSKETQYF	TGTGCCAGCAGTAAGGACTCAAAGGAGACCCAGTACTTC
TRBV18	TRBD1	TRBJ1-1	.	CASSPTGTGIGTEAFF	TGTGCCAGCTCACCTACCGGGACAGGGATCGGCACTGAAGCTTTCTTT
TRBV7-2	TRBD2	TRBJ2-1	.	CASSKTSGERNEQFF	TGTGCCAGCAGCAAAACTAGCGGGGAAAGAAATGAGCAGTTCTTC
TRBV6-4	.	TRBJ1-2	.	CARPGPAFNYGYTF	TGTGCCAGACCCGGGCCAGCTTTTAACTATGGCTACACCTTC
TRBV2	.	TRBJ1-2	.	CASSEALRVLGYGYTF	TGTGCCAGCAGTGAAGCGCTACGGGTATTAGGGTATGGCTACACCTTC
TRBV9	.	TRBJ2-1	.	CASSVSVGSYNEQFF	TGTGCCAGCAGCGTTAGCGTGGGCTCCTACAATGAGCAGTTCTTC
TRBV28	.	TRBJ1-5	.	CASSPRTNLRPQHF	TGTGCCAGCAGTCCCAGAACTAACCTCCGGCCCCAGCATTTT
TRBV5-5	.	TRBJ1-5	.	CASSLVPRTSNQPQHF	TGTGCCAGCAGCTTGGTACCCCGGACTAGCAATCAGCCCCAGCATTTT
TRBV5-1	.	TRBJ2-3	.	CASNWGGGLQGTDTQYF	TGCGCCAGCAACTGGGGCGGGGGCCTCCAGGGCACAGATACGCAGTATTTT
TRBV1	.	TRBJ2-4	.	CTSSQTLKPGLAGRVAQDKNIQYF	TGCACCAGCAGCCAGACGTTGAAACCGGGACTAGCGGGAAGGGTCGCCCAAGACAAAAACATTCAGTACTTC
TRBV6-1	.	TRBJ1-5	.	CASSDFQGPNQPQHF	TGTGCCAGCAGTGATTTTCAGGGCCCCAATCAGCCCCAGCATTTT
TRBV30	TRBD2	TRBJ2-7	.	CAWSVGEGLFEQYF	TGTGCCTGGAGTGTCGGGGAGGGCCTCTTCGAGCAGTACTTC
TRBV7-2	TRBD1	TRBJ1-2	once	CASSMRQGDYGYTF	TGTGCCAGCAGCATGAGACAGGGAGACTATGGCTACACCTTC
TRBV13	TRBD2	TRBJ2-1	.	CASSFLSGRADNEQFF	TGTGCCAGCAGCTTCTTATCCGGGAGGGCCGACAATGAGCAGTTCTTC
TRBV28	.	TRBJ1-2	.	CASTFVQGRNYGYTF	TGTGCCAGCACCTTCGTCCAAGGCCGAAACTATGGCTACACCTTC
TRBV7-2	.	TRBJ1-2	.	CASRRPNYGYTF	TGTGCCAGCAGAAGACCTAACTATGGCTACACCTTC
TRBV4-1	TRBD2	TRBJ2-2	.	CASSQGLAGATGELFF	TGCGCCAGCAGCCAAGGACTAGCGGGGGCCACCGGGGAGCTGTTTTTT
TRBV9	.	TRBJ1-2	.	CASSSTYYGYTF	TGTGCCAGCAGCTCAACTTACTATGGCTACACCTTC
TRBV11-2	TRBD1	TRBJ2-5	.	CASSFTRQGAETQYF	TGTGCCAGCAGTTTTACCCGACAGGGCGCGGAGACCCAGTACTTC
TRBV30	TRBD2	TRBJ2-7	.	CAWRGISGSYEQYF	TGTGCCTGGAGGGGTATTAGCGGGAGTTACGAGCAGTACTTC
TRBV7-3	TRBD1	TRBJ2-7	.	CASSLNGQGAEQYF	TGTGCCAGCAGCTTAAACGGACAGGGGGCCGAGCAGTACTTC
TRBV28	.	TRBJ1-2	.	CASSRGRGNYGYTF	TGTGCCAGCAGTCGGGGCAGGGGAAACTATGGCTACACCTTC
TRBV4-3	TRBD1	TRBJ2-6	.	CASSQDRGRGRAAGANVLTF	TGCGCCAGCAGCCAAGATAGGGGCAGGGGGCGCGCTGCTGGGGCCAACGTCCTGACTTTC
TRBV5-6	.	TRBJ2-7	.	CASSLGLTTYEQYF	TGTGCCAGCAGCTTGGGGCTTACCACCTACGAGCAGTACTTC
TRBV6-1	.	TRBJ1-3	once	CASSALQGPGDTIYF	TGTGCCAGCAGTGCCCTACAGGGCCCGGGGGACACCATATATTTT
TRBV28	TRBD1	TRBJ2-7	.	CASSSPFDRVFYEQYF	TGTGCCAGCAGCTCACCTTTTGACAGGGTTTTTTACGAGCAGTACTTC
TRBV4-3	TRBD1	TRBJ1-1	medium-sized	CASSPTGYTEAFF	TGCGCCAGCAGCCCGACAGGGTACACTGAAGCTTTCTTT
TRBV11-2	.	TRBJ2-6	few	CASGPGGTANVLTF	TGTGCCAGCGGTCCCGGGGGTACGGCCAACGTCCTGACTTTC
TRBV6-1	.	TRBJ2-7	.	CASSERGLRGEQYF	TGTGCCAGCAGTGAAAGGGGATTAAGGGGCGAGCAGTACTTC
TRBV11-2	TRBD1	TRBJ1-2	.	CASSTRTGSHYGYTF	TGTGCCAGCAGCACCCGGACAGGGTCGCACTATGGCTACACCTTC
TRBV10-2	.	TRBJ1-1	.	CASSDQVYTEAFF	TGCGCCAGCAGTGATCAGGTTTACACTGAAGCTTTCTTT
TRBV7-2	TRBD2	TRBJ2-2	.	CASSFSGTSPRELFF	TGTGCCAGCAGCTTTTCTGGGACTAGTCCAAGAGAGCTGTTTTTT
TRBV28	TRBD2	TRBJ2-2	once	CASSLSVAGVGELFF	TGTGCCAGCAGTTTATCAGTAGCGGGAGTCGGGGAGCTGTTTTTT
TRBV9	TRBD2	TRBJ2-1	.	CASNFLSGKGDEQFF	TGTGCCAGCAACTTCCTTAGCGGGAAGGGGGATGAGCAGTTCTTC
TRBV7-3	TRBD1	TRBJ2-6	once	CASSLRGPGGRSGANVLTF	TGTGCCAGCAGCTTAAGGGGCCCAGGGGGTCGCTCTGGGGCCAACGTCCTGACTTTC
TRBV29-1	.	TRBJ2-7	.	CSVRRQVDEQYF	TGCAGCGTCAGGCGACAGGTTGACGAGCAGTACTTC
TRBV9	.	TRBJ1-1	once	CASSVDLGLRTEAFF	TGTGCCAGCAGCGTAGATCTGGGTTTGAGGACTGAAGCTTTCTTT
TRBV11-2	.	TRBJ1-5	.	CASSLDSGWPQHF	TGTGCCAGCAGCTTAGATTCAGGGTGGCCCCAGCATTTT